These 10 T cell receptor beta chains were all obtained from the same sample, sequenced in a study of blood T cells in healthy people across ages. The authors ran a second PCR of 7 to 11 cycles using a sample-barcoded 5' primer and a J-beta primer mix. In TCRdb, the 5' RACE reads were re-called with MiXCR into one record per CDR3 protein. The table includes over 950,000 distinct CDR3 sequences, 35% to 45% detected once. Sequencing was carried out using blood. The receptors were gathered from a man aged 18 to 29 in good health.

This rearrangement joins TRBV27 to TRBJ1-1; a weak D match, TRBD1 (6 bases). Germline CDR1 and CDR2: MNHEY and SMNVEV (reference sequence). Trimming removed 5 bases from V and 5 bases from J, with 15 bases in between. The CDR3 spans 14 residues. The DNA of the CDR3 is TGTGCCAGCAGTGCCAGGGGCCTGGGGACTGAAGCTTTCTTT. Protein product: CASSARGLGTEAFF.

The CDR3 region is CASSPQGFGYEQYF. CDR3 nucleotides: TGTGCCAGCAGCCCCCAGGGTTTCGGCTACGAGCAGTACTTC. The rearrangement joins TRBV5-5 to TRBJ2-7; perhaps TRBD1 as D (5 bases). The CDR3 is 14 amino acids. Trimming took 4 bases from V and 3 from J, leaving 14 bases between them. CDR1 SGHKS and CDR2 YYEKEE come from the germline V gene (reference sequence).

This clonotype was observed a few times. Germline is not matched at one junction end, which may reflect a read error. This chain connects TRBV6-5 to TRBJ2-1, with TRBD2 matching over 11 bases. Looked up from germline, CDR1 is MNHEY and CDR2 is SVGAGI. This CDR3 is 15 amino acids long. In DNA form, the CDR3 reads TGTGCCAGCAGATTTAGCGGGGGGGCCTATAATGAGCAGTTCTTC. This codes for CASRFSGGAYNEQFF.

This clonotype was picked up a small number of times. The chain recombines TRBV12-3 or TRBV12-4 with TRBJ1-1; D call uncertain. V lost 1 base to trimming and J lost 3 bases, with 6 bases between them. CDR3 size: 13 residues. The CDR3 DNA sequence: TGTGCCAGCAGTTTAGTACGGTACACTGAAGCTTTCTTT. Amino acids: CASSLVRYTEAFF.

This chain uses TRBV4-3 with TRBJ2-2, with TRBD2 matching 13 bases. V trimming: 0 bases; J trimming: 1 base; junction bases outside the gene matches: 5. CDR1 and CDR2 (germline): LGHNA, YSLEER. The CDR3 sequence is 19 residues long. CDR3 protein: CASSQDRRTSGGNTGELFF. The CDR3 nucleotides are TGCGCCAGCAGCCAAGATAGGCGGACTAGCGGGGGGAACACCGGGGAGCTGTTTTTT.

This rearrangement joins TRBV4-1 to TRBJ1-6; a possible D gene is TRBD1 (5 bases). V gave up 3 bases and J gave up 10 bases, with 16 bases separating them. The CDR3 spans 15 residues. CDR1 is MGHRA and CDR2 is YSYEKL in the germline V gene. CDR3 in amino acids: CASSQTRVGDSPLHF. The CDR3 DNA reads as TGCGCCAGCAGCCAGACAAGGGTCGGGGACTCACCCCTCCACTTT.

This clonotype has only a few counts. The V call is TRBV5-1, the J call TRBJ1-1, with TRBD1 matching over 8 bases. Germline CDR1 and CDR2: SGHRS and YFSETQ. CDR3 length equals 15 residues. The V segment lost 1 base and the J segment 5 bases; nucleotides outside the gene matches: 7. CDR3 sequence: CASSLSGQGRTEAFF. CDR3 DNA: TGCGCCAGCAGCTTGTCAGGACAGGGAAGAACTGAAGCTTTCTTT.

This clonotype was detected only a few times. The chain is built from TRBV28 and TRBJ2-7, with D uncertain. Trimming left V 3 bases short and J 4 bases short, with 13 bases between. CDR3 size: 14 residues. CDR1 is MDHEN, CDR2 SYDVKM, per germline. For the CDR3, the DNA is TGTGCCAGCAGTTTGAAGGATCAGAAATACGAGCAGTACTTC. Translated: CASSLKDQKYEQYF.

This chain uses TRBV15 with TRBJ2-3, with 11 bases aligning to TRBD2. This CDR3 spans 18 amino acids. V was pared by 2 bases and J by 0 bases, with 7 bases of the junction left unmatched. Per the germline V gene, CDR1 is LNHNV and CDR2 is YYDKDF (reference sequence). The CDR3 sequence is CATSRRLAGLKSTDTQYF. The CDR3 DNA follows: TGTGCCACCAGCAGACGACTAGCGGGGCTTAAAAGCACAGATACGCAGTATTTT.

The chain links TRBV18 to TRBJ2-1; no reliable D call. V gave up 2 bases and J gave up 7 bases, with 15 bases separating them. This CDR3 has 15 residues. In germline, CDR1 is KGHSH, CDR2 LQKENI. CDR3: CASSPGQRDGNEQFF. CDR3 nucleotide sequence: TGTGCCAGCTCACCAGGCCAGCGCGACGGAAATGAGCAGTTCTTC.